The TCR beta chain described here comes from a study of shared clonotypes between healthy human individuals. Ten immunoSEQ deep assay plates were used to sequence unsorted PBMC DNA. TCRdb keeps only in-frame clones here, not all; method: immunoSEQ multiplex PCR. The data show some 490,000 clones, approximately 78% seen once. The CDR3 is 14 amino acids. Germline V gene sequence: CDR1 ENHRY, CDR2 SYGVKD. With 5 bases removed from V and 0 bases from J, the gap between germline ends came to 10 bases. The origin of this receptor is a middle-aged woman in good health. Some clones in this sample may be carry-over from other donors' samples. The sequencing input was PBMCs. The chain is built from TRBV10-3 and TRBJ1-1, with D perhaps matching TRBD1 (6 bases). CDR3 bases: TGTGCCATCAGTACAGGGAAAGTGAACACTGAAGCTTTCTTT. Amino acids: CAISTGKVNTEAFF.